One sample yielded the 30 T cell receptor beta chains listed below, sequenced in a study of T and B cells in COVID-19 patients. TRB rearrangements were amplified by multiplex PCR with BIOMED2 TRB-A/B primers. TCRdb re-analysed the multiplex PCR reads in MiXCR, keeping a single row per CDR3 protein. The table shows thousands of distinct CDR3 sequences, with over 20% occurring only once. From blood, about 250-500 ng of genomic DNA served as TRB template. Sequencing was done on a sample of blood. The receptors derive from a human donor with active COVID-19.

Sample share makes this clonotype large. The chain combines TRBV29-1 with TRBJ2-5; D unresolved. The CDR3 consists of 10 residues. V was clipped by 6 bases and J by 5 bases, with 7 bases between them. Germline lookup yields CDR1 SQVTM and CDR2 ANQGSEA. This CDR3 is CSVYRETQYF. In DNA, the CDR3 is TGCAGCGTGTATAGGGAGACCCAGTACTTC.

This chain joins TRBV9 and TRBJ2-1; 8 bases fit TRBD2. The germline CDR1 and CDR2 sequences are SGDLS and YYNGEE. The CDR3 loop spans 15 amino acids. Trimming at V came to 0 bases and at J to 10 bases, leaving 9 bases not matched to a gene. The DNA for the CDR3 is TGTGCCAGCAGCGTAGCACTAGCGGTCTCGCGGGAGCAGTTCTTC. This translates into CASSVALAVSREQFF.

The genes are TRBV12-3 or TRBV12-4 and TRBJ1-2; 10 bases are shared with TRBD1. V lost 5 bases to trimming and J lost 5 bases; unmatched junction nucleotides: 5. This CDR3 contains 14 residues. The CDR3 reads CASSPRQGAYGYTF. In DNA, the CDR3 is TGTGCCAGCAGTCCCCGACAGGGGGCGTATGGCTACACCTTC.

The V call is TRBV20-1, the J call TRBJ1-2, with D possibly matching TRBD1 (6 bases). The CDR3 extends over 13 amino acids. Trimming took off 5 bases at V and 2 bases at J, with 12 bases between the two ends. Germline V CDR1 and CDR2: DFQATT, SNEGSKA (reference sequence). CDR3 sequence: CSAPGQYNYGYTF. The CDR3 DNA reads TGCAGTGCTCCGGGACAATACAACTATGGCTACACCTTC.

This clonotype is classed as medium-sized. Here the CDR3 reads CASSYSSGNTIYF. The DNA for the CDR3 is TGTGCCAGCAGTTACTCGTCCGGAAACACCATATATTTT. The rearrangement links TRBV6-6 to TRBJ1-3; D unresolved. Per the germline V gene, CDR1 is MNHNY and CDR2 is SVGAGI (reference sequence). The CDR3 sequence is 13 residues long. Between the trimmed V and J ends, which lost 0 bases and 4 bases, there was a span of 4 bases.

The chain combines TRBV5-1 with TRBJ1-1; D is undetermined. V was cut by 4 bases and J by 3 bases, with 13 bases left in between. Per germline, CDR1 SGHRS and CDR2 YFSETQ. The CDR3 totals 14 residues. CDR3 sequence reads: CASSPLGLHTEAFF. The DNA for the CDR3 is TGCGCCAGCAGCCCCCTAGGTTTGCACACTGAAGCTTTCTTT.

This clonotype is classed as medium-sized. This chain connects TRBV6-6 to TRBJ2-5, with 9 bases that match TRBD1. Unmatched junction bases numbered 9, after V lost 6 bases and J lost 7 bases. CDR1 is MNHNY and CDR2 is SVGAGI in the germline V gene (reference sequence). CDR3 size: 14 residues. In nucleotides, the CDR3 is TGTGCCAGCAGACCGGGACAGGGCTTATGGACCCAGTACTTC. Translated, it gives CASRPGQGLWTQYF.

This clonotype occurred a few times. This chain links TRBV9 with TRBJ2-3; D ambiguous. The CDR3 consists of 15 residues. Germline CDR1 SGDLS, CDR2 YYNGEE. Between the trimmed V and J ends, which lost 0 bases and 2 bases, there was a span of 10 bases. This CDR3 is CASSVEHSYTDTQYF. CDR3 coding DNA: TGTGCCAGCAGCGTAGAGCACTCCTACACAGATACGCAGTATTTT.

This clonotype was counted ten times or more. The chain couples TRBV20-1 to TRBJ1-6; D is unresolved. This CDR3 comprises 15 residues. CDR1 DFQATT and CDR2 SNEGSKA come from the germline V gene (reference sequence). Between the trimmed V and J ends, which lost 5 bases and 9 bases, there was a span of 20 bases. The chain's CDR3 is CSAPGSPTGGSPLHF. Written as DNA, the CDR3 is TGCAGTGCTCCGGGCAGTCCAACCGGAGGTTCACCCCTCCACTTT.

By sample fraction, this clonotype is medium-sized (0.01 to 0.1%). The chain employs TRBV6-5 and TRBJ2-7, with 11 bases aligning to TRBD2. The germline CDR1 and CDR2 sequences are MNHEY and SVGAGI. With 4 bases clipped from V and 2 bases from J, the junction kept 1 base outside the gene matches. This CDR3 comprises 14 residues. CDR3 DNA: TGTGCCAGCAGTTCGGGACTAGCGGCCTACGAGCAGTACTTC. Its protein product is CASSSGLAAYEQYF.

For the CDR3, the DNA is TGCGCCAGCAGGAGGGGAAGCAATCAGCCCCAGCATTTT. As protein: CASRRGSNQPQHF. The chain has TRBV5-1 and TRBJ1-5; a possible D gene is TRBD1 (5 bases). The germline V and J ends were trimmed by 5 bases and 1 base, with 7 bases remaining between them. Per the germline V gene, CDR1 is SGHRS and CDR2 is YFSETQ. There are 13 residues in the CDR3.

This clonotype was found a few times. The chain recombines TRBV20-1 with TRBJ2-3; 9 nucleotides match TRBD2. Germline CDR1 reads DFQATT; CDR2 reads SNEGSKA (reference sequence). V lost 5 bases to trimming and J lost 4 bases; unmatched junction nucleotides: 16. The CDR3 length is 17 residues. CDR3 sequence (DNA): TGCAGTGCTCTCAACACCTTAGCGGGAGATACGGCAGATACGCAGTATTTT. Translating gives CSALNTLAGDTADTQYF.

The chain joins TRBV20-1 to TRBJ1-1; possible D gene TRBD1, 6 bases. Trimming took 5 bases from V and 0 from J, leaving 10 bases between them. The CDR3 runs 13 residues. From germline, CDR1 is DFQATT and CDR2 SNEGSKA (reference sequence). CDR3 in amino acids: CSASRGLNTEAFF. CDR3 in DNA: TGCAGTGCTTCCAGGGGCTTGAACACTGAAGCTTTCTTT.

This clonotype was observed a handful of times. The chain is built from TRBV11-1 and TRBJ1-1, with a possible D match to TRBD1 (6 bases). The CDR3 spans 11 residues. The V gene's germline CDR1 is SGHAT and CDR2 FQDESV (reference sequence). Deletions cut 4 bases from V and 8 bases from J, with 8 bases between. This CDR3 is CASSYGGEAFF. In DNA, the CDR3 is TGTGCCAGCAGCTACGGGGGCGAAGCTTTCTTT.

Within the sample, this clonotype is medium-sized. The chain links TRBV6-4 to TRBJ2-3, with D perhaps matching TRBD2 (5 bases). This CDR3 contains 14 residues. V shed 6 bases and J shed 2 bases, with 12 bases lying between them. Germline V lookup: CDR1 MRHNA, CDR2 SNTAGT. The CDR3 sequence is CASSEGLITDTQYF. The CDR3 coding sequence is TGTGCCAGCAGCGAAGGACTTATCACAGATACGCAGTATTTT.

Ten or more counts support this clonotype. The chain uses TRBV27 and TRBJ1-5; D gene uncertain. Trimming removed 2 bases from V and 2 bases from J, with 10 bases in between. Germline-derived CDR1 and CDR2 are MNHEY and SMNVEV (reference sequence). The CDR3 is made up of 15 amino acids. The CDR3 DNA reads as TGTGCCAGCAGTTTAGGGTCCCACGGCAATCAGCCCCAGCATTTT. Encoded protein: CASSLGSHGNQPQHF.

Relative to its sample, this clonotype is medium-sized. CDR3 in amino acids: CASSPPRTNTGELFF. Here the CDR3 DNA reads TGTGCCAGCAGTCCCCCCCGTACGAACACCGGGGAGCTGTTTTTT. This chain uses TRBV6-5 with TRBJ2-2; no firm D call. The CDR3 loop spans 15 amino acids. Between the trimmed V and J ends, which lost 5 bases and 0 bases, there was a span of 10 bases. Germline V gene lookup returns CDR1 MNHEY and CDR2 SVGAGI.

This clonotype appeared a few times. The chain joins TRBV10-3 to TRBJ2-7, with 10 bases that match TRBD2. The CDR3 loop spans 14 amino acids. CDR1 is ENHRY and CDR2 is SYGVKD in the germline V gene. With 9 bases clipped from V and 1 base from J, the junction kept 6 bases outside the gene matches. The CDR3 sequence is CAMSGTSVSYEQYF. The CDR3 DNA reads TGTGCCATGTCCGGGACTAGCGTTTCCTACGAGCAGTACTTC.

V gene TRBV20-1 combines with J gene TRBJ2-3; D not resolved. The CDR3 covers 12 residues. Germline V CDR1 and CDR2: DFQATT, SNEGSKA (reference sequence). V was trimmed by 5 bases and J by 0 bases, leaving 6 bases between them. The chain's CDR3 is CSAARSTDTQYF. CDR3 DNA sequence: TGCAGTGCTGCCAGGAGCACAGATACGCAGTATTTT.

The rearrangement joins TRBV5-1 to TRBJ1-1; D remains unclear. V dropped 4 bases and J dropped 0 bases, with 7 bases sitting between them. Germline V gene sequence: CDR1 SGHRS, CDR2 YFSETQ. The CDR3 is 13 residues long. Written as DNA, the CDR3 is TGCGCCAGCAGCCCGGGCCTGAACACTGAAGCTTTCTTT. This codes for CASSPGLNTEAFF.

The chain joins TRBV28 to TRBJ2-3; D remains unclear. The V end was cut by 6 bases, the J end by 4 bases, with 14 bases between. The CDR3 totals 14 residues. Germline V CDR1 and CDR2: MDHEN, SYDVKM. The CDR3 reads CASSPHRAPDTQYF. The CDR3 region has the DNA TGTGCCAGCAGCCCCCACCGGGCCCCAGATACGCAGTATTTT.

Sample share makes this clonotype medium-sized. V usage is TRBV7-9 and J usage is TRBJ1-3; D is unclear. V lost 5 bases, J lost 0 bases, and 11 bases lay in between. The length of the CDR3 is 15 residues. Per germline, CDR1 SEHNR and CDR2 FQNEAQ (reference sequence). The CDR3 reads CASSPMKGSGNTIYF. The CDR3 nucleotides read TGTGCCAGCAGCCCTATGAAGGGCTCTGGAAACACCATATATTTT. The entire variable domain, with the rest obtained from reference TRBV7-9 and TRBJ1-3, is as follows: DTGVSQNPRHKITKRGQNVTFRCDPISEHNRLYWYRQTLGQGPEFLTYFQNEAQLEKSRLLSDRFSAERPKGSFSTLEIQRTEQGDSAMYLCASSPMKGSGNTIYFGEGSWLTVV.

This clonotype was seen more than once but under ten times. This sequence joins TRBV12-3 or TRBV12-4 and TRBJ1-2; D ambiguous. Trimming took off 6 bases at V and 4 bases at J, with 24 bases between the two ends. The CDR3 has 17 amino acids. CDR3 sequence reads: CASSPRSVREGIYGYTF. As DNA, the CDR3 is TGTGCCAGCAGCCCGAGGTCGGTGAGGGAGGGTATCTATGGCTACACCTTC.

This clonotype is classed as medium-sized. In DNA form, the CDR3 reads TGTGCCTGGAGTGTAATGGGGAGCGGCCCAGATACGCAGTATTTT. This translates into CAWSVMGSGPDTQYF. The J gene is TRBJ2-3, the V gene TRBV30; TRBD2 might be the D (5 bases). The CDR3 contains 15 residues. Trimming removed 0 bases from V and 4 bases from J, with 14 bases in between. Germline V gene lookup returns CDR1 GTSNPN and CDR2 SVGIG (reference sequence).

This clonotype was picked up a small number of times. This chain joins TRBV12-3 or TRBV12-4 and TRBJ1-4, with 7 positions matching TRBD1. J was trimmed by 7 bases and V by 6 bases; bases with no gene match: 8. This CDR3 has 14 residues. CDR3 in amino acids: CASSPTGPGEKLFF. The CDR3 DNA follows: TGTGCCAGCAGCCCGACAGGGCCGGGTGAAAAACTGTTTTTT.

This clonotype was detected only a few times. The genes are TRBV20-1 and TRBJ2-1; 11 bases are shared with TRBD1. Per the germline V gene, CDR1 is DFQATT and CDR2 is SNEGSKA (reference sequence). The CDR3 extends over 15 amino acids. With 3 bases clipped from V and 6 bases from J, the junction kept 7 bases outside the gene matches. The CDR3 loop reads CSASSGTGGVNEQFF. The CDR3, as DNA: TGCAGTGCTAGTTCCGGGACAGGGGGGGTCAATGAGCAGTTCTTC.

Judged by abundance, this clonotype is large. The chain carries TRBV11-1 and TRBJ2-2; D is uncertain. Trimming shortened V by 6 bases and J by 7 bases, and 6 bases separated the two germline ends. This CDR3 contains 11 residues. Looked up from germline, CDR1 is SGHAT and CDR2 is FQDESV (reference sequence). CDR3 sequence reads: CASSYGGELFF. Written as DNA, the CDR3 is TGTGCCAGCAGTTATGGCGGGGAGCTGTTTTTT. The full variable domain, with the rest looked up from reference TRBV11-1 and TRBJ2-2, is EAEVAQSPRYKITEKSQAVAFWCDPISGHATLYWYRQILGQGPELLVQFQDESVVDDSQLPKDRFSAERLKGVDSTLKIQPAELGDSAMYLCASSYGGELFFGEGSRLTVL.

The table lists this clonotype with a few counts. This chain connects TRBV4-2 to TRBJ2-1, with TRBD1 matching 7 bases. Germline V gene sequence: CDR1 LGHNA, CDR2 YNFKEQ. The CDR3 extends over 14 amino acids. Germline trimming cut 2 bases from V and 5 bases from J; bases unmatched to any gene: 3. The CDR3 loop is CASSQLTGNNEQFF. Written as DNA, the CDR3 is TGTGCCAGCAGCCAATTGACAGGGAACAATGAGCAGTTCTTC.

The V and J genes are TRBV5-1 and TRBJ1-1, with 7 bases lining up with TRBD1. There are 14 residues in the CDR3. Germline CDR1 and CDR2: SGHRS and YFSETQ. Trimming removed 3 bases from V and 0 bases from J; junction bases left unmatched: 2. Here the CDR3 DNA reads TGCGCCAGCAGCTACAGGGGACTGAACACTGAAGCTTTCTTT. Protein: CASSYRGLNTEAFF. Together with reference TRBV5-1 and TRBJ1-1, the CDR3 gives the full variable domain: KAGVTQTPRYLIKTRGQQVTLSCSPISGHRSVSWYQQTPGQGLQFLFEYFSETQRNKGNFPGRFSGRQFSNSRSEMNVSTLELGDSALYLCASSYRGLNTEAFFGQGTRLTVV.

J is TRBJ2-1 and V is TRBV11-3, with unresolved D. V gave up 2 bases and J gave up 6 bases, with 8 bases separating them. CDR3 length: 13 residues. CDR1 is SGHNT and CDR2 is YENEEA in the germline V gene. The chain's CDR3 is CASSLNLLNEQFF. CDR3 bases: TGTGCCAGCAGCTTAAATCTGCTCAATGAGCAGTTCTTC.